This T cell receptor (beta chain) was observed in a study of cytomegalovirus exposure and HLA in healthy donors. Germline V CDR1 and CDR2: MDHEN, SYDVKM. J lost 1 base, V lost 2 bases, and 7 bases had no gene match. This CDR3 spans 16 amino acids. Study findings and constraints: It emerged from a later analysis that several of the most significant clusters appeared to be linked to common viral pathogens. There were a few CMV-associated chains whose specificity for CMV antigens was confirmed in vitro.

Points on this clone: Its antigen is as yet unknown.

The study ran its PCR with 60 Vbeta and 13 Jbeta primers. The protocol was immunoSEQ multiplex PCR, while the TCRdb copy is restricted to in-frame clones and leaves out a portion. Among over 80,000 clones, roughly four fifths were seen once, and the ten largest hold about 5.5%. The sequenced sample was PBMCs. This sequence was found in a man aged 35-49 years in good health and CMV-seropositive. This chain connects TRBV28 to TRBJ1-2; 7 bases are shared with TRBD1. CDR3 sequence reads: CASSLVDRTLNYGYTF. Here the CDR3 DNA reads TGTGCCAGCAGTTTAGTGGACAGGACCCTTAACTATGGCTACACCTTC.